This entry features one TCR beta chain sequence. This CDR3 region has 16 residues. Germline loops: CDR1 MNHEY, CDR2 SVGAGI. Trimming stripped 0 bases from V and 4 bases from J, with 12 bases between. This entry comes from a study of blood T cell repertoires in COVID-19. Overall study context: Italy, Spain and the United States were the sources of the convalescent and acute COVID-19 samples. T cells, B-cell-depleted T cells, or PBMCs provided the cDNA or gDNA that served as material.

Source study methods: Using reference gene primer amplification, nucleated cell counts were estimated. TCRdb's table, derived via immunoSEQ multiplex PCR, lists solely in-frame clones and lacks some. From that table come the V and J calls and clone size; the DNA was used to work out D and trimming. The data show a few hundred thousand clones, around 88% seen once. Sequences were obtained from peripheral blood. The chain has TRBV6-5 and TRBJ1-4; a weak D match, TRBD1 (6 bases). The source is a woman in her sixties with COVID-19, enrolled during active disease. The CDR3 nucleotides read TGTGCCAGCAGTTACTCATTGGACAGCCTTAATGAAAAACTGTTTTTT. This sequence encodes CASSYSLDSLNEKLFF.